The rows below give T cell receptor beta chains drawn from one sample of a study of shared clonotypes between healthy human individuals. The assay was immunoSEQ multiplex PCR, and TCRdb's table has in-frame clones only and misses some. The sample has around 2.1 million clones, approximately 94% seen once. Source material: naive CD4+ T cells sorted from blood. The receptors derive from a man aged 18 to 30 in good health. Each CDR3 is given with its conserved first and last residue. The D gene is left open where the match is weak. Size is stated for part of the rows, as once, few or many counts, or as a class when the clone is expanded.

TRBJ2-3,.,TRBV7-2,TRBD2,TGTGCCAGCAGCTTAGTTCCCCTGCTAGCGGGAGAATCAGATACGCAGTATTTT,CASSLVPLLAGESDTQYF
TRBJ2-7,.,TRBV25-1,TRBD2,TGTGCCAGCACTATAACGTCTAGCGGGAGCTCCTACGAGCAGTACTTC,CASTITSSGSSYEQYF
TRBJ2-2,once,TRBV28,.,TGTGCCAGCACATTCCCGGAGGGCACCGGGGAGCTGTTTTTT,CASTFPEGTGELFF
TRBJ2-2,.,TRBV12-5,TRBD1,TGTGCTAGTGGTTTATCGGGACAGGGGTCCGGGGAGCTGTTTTTT,CASGLSGQGSGELFF
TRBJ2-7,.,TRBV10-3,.,TGTGCCATCAGTGAATCCGCAGGTTACGAGCAGTACTTC,CAISESAGYEQYF
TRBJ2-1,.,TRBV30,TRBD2,TGTGCCTGGAGTAAGGCAAGGACTAGCGGCAATGAGCAGTTCTTC,CAWSKARTSGNEQFF
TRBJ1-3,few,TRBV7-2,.,TGTGCCAGCAGCTATGGGGAGGGTCTTGGTGGAAACACCATATATTTT,CASSYGEGLGGNTIYF
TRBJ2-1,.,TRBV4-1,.,TGCGCCAGCAGCCAAGTTGGCCAGGGAGTAAGTTACGTTAACAATGAGCAGTTCTTC,CASSQVGQGVSYVNNEQFF
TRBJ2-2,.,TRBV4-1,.,TGCGCCAGCAGCCAATCTCCCGCGAACACCGGGGAGCTGTTTTTT,CASSQSPANTGELFF
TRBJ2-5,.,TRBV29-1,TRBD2,TGCAGCGTTGAAGGTAGCGGGGAGACCCAGTACTTC,CSVEGSGETQYF
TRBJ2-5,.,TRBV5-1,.,TGCGCCAGCAGCTTAGGAGGGAACCAAGAGACCCAGTACTTC,CASSLGGNQETQYF
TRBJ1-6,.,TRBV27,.,TGTGCCAGCAGTTTCGGGGAGAACTCCTATAATTCACCCCTCCACTTT,CASSFGENSYNSPLHF
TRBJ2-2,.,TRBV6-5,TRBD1,TGTGCCAGCAGTTACATCGGACAGGGAAAAACCGGGGAGCTGTTTTTT,CASSYIGQGKTGELFF
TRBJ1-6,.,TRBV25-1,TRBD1,TGTGCCAGCAGTGTCAGACAGGGGGGAACCCTCCACTTT,CASSVRQGGTLHF
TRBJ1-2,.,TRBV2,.,TGTGCCAGCCAGCCGCCAGGGTGGGATGGCTACACCTTC,CASQPPGWDGYTF
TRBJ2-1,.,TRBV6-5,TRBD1,TGTGCCAGCAGACGACAGGGGGCTGCCTACAATGAGCAGTTCTTC,CASRRQGAAYNEQFF
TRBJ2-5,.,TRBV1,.,TGCACCAGCAGCCGTGGACTAGCGGGGCCCGATGACCAGTACTTC,CTSSRGLAGPDDQYF
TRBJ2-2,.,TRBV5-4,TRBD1,TGTGCCAGCAGTCCGACGGGACAGGGGCTTCGTGGCGGGGAGCTGTTTTTT,CASSPTGQGLRGGELFF
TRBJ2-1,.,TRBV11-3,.,TGTGCCAGCAGTATGGCCAGCAATGAGCAGTTCTTC,CASSMASNEQFF
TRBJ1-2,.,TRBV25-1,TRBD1,TGTGCCAGCAGTTACTGGACAGGGGGTGATTACTATGGCTACACCTTC,CASSYWTGGDYYGYTF
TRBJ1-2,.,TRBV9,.,TGTGCCAGCAGCACTAGCGGGGGTCTCGTCAACAAGGATGGCTACACCTTC,CASSTSGGLVNKDGYTF
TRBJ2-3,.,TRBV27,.,TGTGCCAGCAGTTTGAGGGGCACCTCGAGATTAGATACGCAGTATTTT,CASSLRGTSRLDTQYF
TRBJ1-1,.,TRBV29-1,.,TGCAGCGTTCTTGACAGACCAAACACTGAAGCTTTCTTT,CSVLDRPNTEAFF
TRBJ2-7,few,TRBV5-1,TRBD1,TGCGCCAGCAGCCGGGCCCAACAGGGGGCAGTCGAGCAGTACTTC,CASSRAQQGAVEQYF
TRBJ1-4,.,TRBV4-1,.,TGCGCCAGCAGCCTCTTAGCAGGGGAACGGCTGTTTTTT,CASSLLAGERLFF
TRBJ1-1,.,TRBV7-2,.,TGTGCCAGCAGCCCAAGATGTGACATGATTGTTGAAGCTTTCTTT,CASSPRCDMIVEAFF
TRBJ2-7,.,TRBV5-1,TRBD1,TGCGCCAGCAGCAAAGACAGGGTCGTCTACGAGCAGTACTTC,CASSKDRVVYEQYF
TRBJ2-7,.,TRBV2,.,TGTGCCAGCAGTGCGGGACGCCTAGCAAGCGAGCAGTACTTC,CASSAGRLASEQYF
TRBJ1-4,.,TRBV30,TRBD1,TGTGCCTGGAAAAGGTCGCAGGGGGCGCAGGAAAAACTGTTTTTT,CAWKRSQGAQEKLFF
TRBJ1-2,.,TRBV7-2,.,TGTGCCAGCAGCCAAGGACTGGGGATTCGAGCAGATGGCTACACCTTC,CASSQGLGIRADGYTF
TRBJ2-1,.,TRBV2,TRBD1,TGTGCCAGCAGTGAAGCGCTGGGGTGGGCAGGGGGCGCGGGAAATGAGCAGTTCTTC,CASSEALGWAGGAGNEQFF
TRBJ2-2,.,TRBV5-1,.,TGCGCCAGCAGAGGGGAAACCGGGGAGCTGTTTTTT,CASRGETGELFF
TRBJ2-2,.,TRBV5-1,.,TGCGCCAGCAGCTTGGTTGCAGTGGCCACCGGGGAGCTGTTTTTT,CASSLVAVATGELFF
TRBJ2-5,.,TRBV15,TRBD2,TGTGCCACCAGGGGTAACGGCCTAGCGGGGGGCGAGACCCAGTACTTC,CATRGNGLAGGETQYF
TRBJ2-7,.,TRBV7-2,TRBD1,TGTGCCAGCAGGGGGGACAGGGGGTCCTCCTACGAGCAGTACTTC,CASRGDRGSSYEQYF
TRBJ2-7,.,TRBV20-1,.,TGCAGTGCGAGAGGTCCCTACGAGCAGTACTTC,CSARGPYEQYF
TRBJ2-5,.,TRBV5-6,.,TGTGCCAGCAGCTTCCGGGATCCCCAAGAGACCCAGTACTTC,CASSFRDPQETQYF
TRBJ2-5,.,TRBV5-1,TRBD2,TGCGCCAGCAGCTGGAAGACTAGCGGGAGGGCCTTAGAGACCCAGTACTTC,CASSWKTSGRALETQYF
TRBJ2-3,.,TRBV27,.,TGTGCCAGCAGTTTGTGGGGTACGCAGTATTTT,CASSLWGTQYF
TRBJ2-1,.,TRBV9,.,TGTGCCAGCAGCGCCCGGCAGACCCCCGGACGAGCTTACAATGAGCAGTTCTTC,CASSARQTPGRAYNEQFF
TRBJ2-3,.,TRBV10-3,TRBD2,TGTGCCATCAGTGGGAAGCGGGGGCTGAGCACAGATACGCAGTATTTT,CAISGKRGLSTDTQYF